The subject of this entry is one T cell receptor (beta chain). This specimen belongs to a study of blood T cell repertoires in COVID-19. Original handling: Quantification of nucleated cells was approximated via reference gene primer amplification. The table came from immunoSEQ multiplex PCR; TCRdb's copy has only in-frame clones and leaves some out. Clonal size and the V and J genes are those of that table, whereas D and trimming came from the DNA. The data contain 95,000 to 150,000 clones, around 81% of them seen just once; the ten biggest clones take up about 2.3%. From germline, CDR1 is SGHTA and CDR2 FQGNSA. The CDR3 runs to 15 residues. The ends lost 4 bases at V and 7 bases at J; junction bases unmatched: 8.

This TCR was sampled from a man between 65 and 85 years old with acute or convalescent COVID-19. This rearrangement joins TRBV7-2 to TRBJ1-5; TRBD1 agrees at 9 bases. Material: peripheral blood. The CDR3 DNA reads TGTGCCAGCAGCTCAGGAGGGGACAGGGACCAGCCCCAGCATTTT. It is translated as CASSSGGDRDQPQHF.